This T cell receptor (beta chain) was retrieved from a study of blood T cell repertoires in COVID-19. Study context: The United States, Italy and Spain supplied acute and convalescent COVID-19 samples. From T cells, B-cell-depleted T cells, or PBMCs came the material, which was cDNA or gDNA.

Study processing details: Estimation of nucleated cell counts relied on the amplification of reference gene primers. The data were produced by immunoSEQ multiplex PCR, yet TCRdb's version contains in-frame clones alone and is incomplete. The DNA gave D and trimming, while V, J and clone size come from that table. The sample has roughly 100,000 clones, approximately 84% seen once. Trimming took 0 bases from V and 1 from J, leaving 9 bases between them. Germline V lookup: CDR1 SGDLS, CDR2 YYNGEE. This CDR3 spans 15 amino acids. This receptor was taken from a human donor in a cohort sampled during active COVID-19. The J gene is TRBJ2-3, the V gene TRBV9; D is possibly TRBD2 (7 bases). The specimen was peripheral blood. The CDR3 nucleotides are TGTGCCAGCAGCGTAGGGGGGGGCCGCACAGATACGCAGTATTTT. It codes for CASSVGGGRTDTQYF.